This entry features one T cell receptor (beta chain) sequence. No antigen is known for it. The data derive from a study of cytomegalovirus exposure and HLA in healthy donors. Primers for the PCR totalled 60 Vbeta and 13 Jbeta. The assay was immunoSEQ multiplex PCR, and TCRdb's table has in-frame clones only and misses some. Here the sample table reports roughly 120,000 clones. Study-wide findings and caveats: Several V segments, TRBV6-2 and TRBV6-3 among them, could not be told apart and were dropped. Likely technical artifact: a cluster of highly shared sequence variants. Reports showed the classifier diagnosing cytomegalovirus status with high specificity and sensitivity.

The CDR3 spans 18 residues. Germline V CDR1 and CDR2: SGHKS, YYEKEE (reference sequence). The V gene end was trimmed by 6 bases and the J gene end by 2 bases; junction bases not matched to a gene: 20. This sequence was found in a man aged 35-49 years in good health and CMV-seronegative. The chain links TRBV5-5 to TRBJ2-7; 7 nucleotides match TRBD2. Sequencing used PBMCs. Here the CDR3 DNA reads TGTGCCAGCACCCCCACTGTCGGCGCTAGCGGAAATCCCTACGAGCAGTACTTC. It is translated as CASTPTVGASGNPYEQYF.